The TCR beta chain under discussion was sequenced for a study of CD4 T cells in relation to SARS-CoV-2 and coronaviruses. Study background: PBMCs were cultured with antigen for roughly 11 days before TCR beta sequencing.

Before the COVID-19 pandemic, during about 2010-2019, CD4+ T cells were taken from unexposed donors. CD4+ T cells were isolated from the cells after nine to eleven days of culture. Study-wide results and limits: Crossreactive clones expanded significantly less to SARS-CoV-2 than monoreactive clones.

Germline CDR1 and CDR2: SGHRS and YFSETQ. Trimming shortened V by 7 bases and J by 4 bases, and 17 bases separated the two germline ends. CDR3 length: 14 amino acids. Details on this clone: Its target is not known.

This table comes from immunoSEQ multiplex PCR, and its TCRdb copy is limited to in-frame clones, with some not included. The sample lists some 25,000 clones, over 60% occurring once. The chain carries TRBV5-1 and TRBJ2-5; D not certain. The source is a human donor in good health. Input material: CD4+ T cells from PBMCs, cultured in vitro. The CDR3, as DNA: TGCGCCAGCGCGACGGCGAGCCGGCGAGAGACCCAGTACTTC. Its protein product is CASATASRRETQYF.